This record looks at one TCR beta chain sequence and its context. This sample was included in a study of blood T cell repertoires in COVID-19. Study details: The United States, Italy and Spain provided the acute and convalescent COVID-19 samples. Nucleic acid was either cDNA or gDNA, and it came from T cells, B-cell-depleted T cells, or PBMCs.

As handled by the study authors: Counts of nucleated cells, estimated from reference gene primer amplification, were obtained. Here immunoSEQ multiplex PCR was the method, and the copy in TCRdb shows in-frame clones only, minus some. That table gives V, J and clone size, and the DNA gave D and trimming. This sample has some 120,000 clones; roughly four fifths occur once, and the top ten carry approximately 10%. The CDR3 consists of 15 residues. The V end was cut by 0 bases, the J end by 1 base, with 8 bases between. Per the germline V gene, CDR1 is SGHRS and CDR2 is YFSETQ. The sequence came from a human donor in a cohort sampled during active COVID-19. The V call is TRBV5-1, the J call TRBJ1-3, with D unresolved. Sequenced: peripheral blood. CDR3 bases: TGCGCCAGCAGCTTGGCCATGAGGTCTGGAAACACCATATATTTT. It translates to CASSLAMRSGNTIYF.